This entry features one T cell receptor beta chain sequence. No antigen is known for it. The sample belongs to a study of identical twins. Template switching added a universal primer site, and cDNA bore unique molecular identifiers. TCRdb analysed the 5' RACE reads with MiXCR anew, one entry per CDR3 protein. This table holds approximately 300,000 distinct CDR3 sequences, roughly 10% found once. General study points: Abundant beta clonotypes from cord blood bore fewer insertions; memory repertoires lacked this pattern. Out-of-frame alpha sequences shared by twins showed excess low generation probability. Sequences that were beta out-of-frame showed weaker excess twin sharing.

The CDR3 totals 16 residues. The junction had 9 bases not matched to a gene; V was cut back by 2 bases and J by 5 bases. Germline lookup yields CDR1 SGHRS and CDR2 YFSETQ. A further study also used this sample, focusing on yellow fever vaccine responses in identical twins.

The sequenced material came from CD8+ T cells sorted from blood. The J gene is TRBJ2-5, the V gene TRBV5-1; 10 bases line up with TRBD2. This receptor was taken from a woman aged 18-29 years in good health. CDR3 coding DNA: TGCGCCAGCAGCTTTTCTAGCGGGGGTCGTCGCGAGACCCAGTACTTC. Protein sequence: CASSFSSGGRRETQYF.